The 14 T cell receptor beta chains presented below share a single source sample, sequenced in a study of cytomegalovirus exposure and HLA in healthy donors. Produced via immunoSEQ multiplex PCR; TCRdb's table is partial and in-frame only. The sample consists of some 320,000 clones, roughly 87% of them appearing once. The sample was PBMCs. The receptors come from a woman in her twenties or thirties in good health and CMV-seropositive.

This clone showed up just once. This chain joins TRBV30 and TRBJ2-5; tentatively, D is TRBD1 or TRBD2 (5 bases each). The CDR3 has 16 amino acids. Trimming removed 0 bases from V and 6 bases from J, with 20 bases in between. Germline V CDR1 and CDR2: GTSNPN, SVGIG (reference sequence). Here the CDR3 reads CAWSVHGFGDGQTQYF. CDR3 DNA sequence: TGTGCCTGGAGTGTACACGGTTTTGGGGACGGACAGACCCAGTACTTC.

The CDR3 spells CASGLLDTQYF. DNA of the CDR3: TGTGCTAGTGGTTTGTTGGATACGCAGTATTTT. V and J are TRBV12-5 and TRBJ2-3; no clear D gene. The CDR3 consists of 11 residues. CDR1 LGHNT and CDR2 FRNRAP come from the germline V gene. Trimming took 2 bases from V and 6 from J, leaving 3 bases between them. Full variable domain (rest looked up from reference TRBV12-5 and TRBJ2-3): DARVTQTPRHKVTEMGQEVTMRCQPILGHNTVFWYRQTMMQGLELLAYFRNRAPLDDSGMPKDRFSAEMPDATLATLKIQPSEPRDSAVYFCASGLLDTQYFGPGTRLTVL.

V and J are TRBV7-2 and TRBJ1-5, with D hard to call. The CDR3 runs to 14 residues. From germline, CDR1 is SGHTA and CDR2 FQGNSA. Between the trimmed V and J ends, which lost 5 bases and 4 bases, there was a span of 12 bases. CDR3 region: CASSPRTLNQPQHF. The DNA of the CDR3 is TGTGCCAGCAGCCCGCGGACTCTTAATCAGCCCCAGCATTTT.

The chain is built from TRBV28 and TRBJ1-2; TRBD1 agrees at 9 bases. The CDR3 consists of 15 residues. Per germline, CDR1 MDHEN and CDR2 SYDVKM. After removal of 4 bases from V and 2 bases from J, the junction contained 5 bases not matched to a gene. The CDR3 protein is CASSSEGQGNYGYTF. CDR3 bases: TGTGCCAGCAGTTCCGAGGGACAGGGAAACTATGGCTACACCTTC.

The count of this clone is one. V gene TRBV18 combines with J gene TRBJ2-6; D possibly corresponds to TRBD1 (6 bases). Between the trimmed V and J ends, which lost 3 bases and 2 bases, there was a span of 20 bases. The CDR3 is 19 amino acids. In germline, CDR1 is KGHSH, CDR2 LQKENI. The CDR3 region is CASSPGSRTASAGANVLTF. In nucleotides, the CDR3 is TGTGCCAGCTCACCGGGTAGTAGGACAGCTTCCGCTGGGGCCAACGTCCTGACTTTC.

The DNA for the CDR3 is TGTGCCTGGAGTGTGGCAGGGGCCCCTCCCGGGGAGCTGTTTTTT. Its protein is CAWSVAGAPPGELFF. J is TRBJ2-2 and V is TRBV30; D may be TRBD1 (6 bases). This CDR3 region has 15 residues. Germline V gives CDR1 GTSNPN, CDR2 SVGIG (reference sequence). V lost 0 bases and J lost 6, with 14 bases in between.

The chain has TRBV9 and TRBJ2-5; TRBD2 matches 10 bases. V shed 2 bases and J 1 base; nucleotides not matched to a gene: 2. The germline CDR1 and CDR2 sequences are SGDLS and YYNGEE. The CDR3 spans 15 residues. CDR3 nucleotide sequence: TGTGCCAGCAGCGTCTCTAGCGGGGGCCAAGAGACCCAGTACTTC. Translated, it gives CASSVSSGGQETQYF. The full variable domain, in which reference TRBV9 and TRBJ2-5 provide the parts outside the CDR3, is DSGVTQTPKHLITATGQRVTLRCSPRSGDLSVYWYQQSLDQGLQFLIQYYNGEERAKGNILERFSAQQFPDLHSELNLSSLELGDSALYFCASSVSSGGQETQYFGPGTRLLVL.

The genes are TRBV6-5 and TRBJ2-7; D may be TRBD2 (5 bases). From germline, CDR1 is MNHEY and CDR2 SVGAGI. This CDR3 has 15 residues. V gave up 5 bases and J gave up 2 bases, with 16 bases separating them. The CDR3 is CASSRIGGSTYEQYF. In DNA, the CDR3 is TGTGCCAGCAGTAGGATCGGTGGGAGCACCTACGAGCAGTACTTC.

J is TRBJ2-2 and V is TRBV25-1, with D maybe TRBD2 (6 bases). The CDR3 is 14 residues long. The germline CDR1 and CDR2 sequences are MGHDK and SYGVNS. V lost 4 bases to trimming and J lost 0 bases, with 6 bases between them. The CDR3 reads CASSGGTNTGELFF. CDR3 coding DNA: TGTGCCAGCAGTGGCGGGACGAACACCGGGGAGCTGTTTTTT.

This clone was detected only once. This chain connects TRBV6-5 to TRBJ2-3; unclear D gene. Looked up from germline, CDR1 is MNHEY and CDR2 is SVGAGI. The CDR3 has 13 amino acids. V lost 2 bases and J lost 4, with 7 bases in between. The CDR3 DNA is TGTGCCAGCAGTTACCGAAGCGCAGATACGCAGTATTTT. It is translated as CASSYRSADTQYF.

V usage is TRBV7-9 and J usage is TRBJ2-5; 7 bases match TRBD2. From germline, CDR1 is SEHNR and CDR2 FQNEAQ (reference sequence). The ends lost 5 bases at V and 5 bases at J; junction bases unmatched: 11. This CDR3 has 15 amino acids. The CDR3 coding sequence is TGTGCCAGCAGCGACACCGGACTAGACGGCGAGACCCAGTACTTC. This sequence encodes CASSDTGLDGETQYF.

A remark on this clone: The same CDR3 can be traced to other DNA sequences in this sample. V gene TRBV7-9 combines with J gene TRBJ1-2; D not resolved. This CDR3 spans 12 amino acids. The germline V gene has CDR1 SEHNR and CDR2 FQNEAQ (reference sequence). V was cut by 5 bases and J by 4 bases, with 8 bases left in between. CDR3 bases: TGTGCCAGCAGCGCGGACTCCTATGGCTACACCTTC. This codes for CASSADSYGYTF.

This clone was seen only once. V gene TRBV5-4 combines with J gene TRBJ2-5, with a tentative D call TRBD2 (7 bases). V dropped 3 bases and J dropped 4 bases, with 13 bases sitting between them. CDR1 is SGHNT, CDR2 YYREEE, per germline (reference sequence). There are 14 residues in the CDR3. The CDR3 nucleotides are TGTGCCAGCAGCTACAGTGGGGGGGCAGAGACCCAGTACTTC. It is translated as CASSYSGGAETQYF.

The V call is TRBV10-3, the J call TRBJ2-3; 13 bases align to TRBD2. V gave up 4 bases and J gave up 6 bases; unmatched junction bases: 10. This CDR3 is 17 amino acids long. The V gene's germline CDR1 is ENHRY and CDR2 SYGVKD. The CDR3 loop is CAISVVTSGGPWDTQYF. The CDR3 coding sequence is TGTGCCATCAGTGTGGTGACTAGCGGGGGGCCCTGGGATACGCAGTATTTT.